Following are 26 T cell receptor beta chains from one sample sequenced in a study of monozygotic twins with inflammatory bowel disease. TCRdb re-analyzed the 5' RACE reads; it lists each CDR3 protein once, without DNA. This sample's table reports about 41,000 distinct CDR3 sequences. The sequenced sample consisted of blood. The receptors were sampled from a human donor with ulcerative colitis or Crohn's disease, or a healthy co-twin of an affected twin (not recorded which).

V is TRBV20-1 and J is TRBJ2-7; checking the TCRdb D call of TRBD2 is not possible without DNA. The CDR3 spans 14 residues. Germline V gene sequence: CDR1 DFQATT, CDR2 SNEGSKA (reference sequence). CDR3 region: CSARLAGPLTEQYF.

V gene TRBV12-3 or TRBV12-4 combines with J gene TRBJ1-5; the TRBD1 assignment by TCRdb is unverifiable without DNA. This CDR3 spans 15 amino acids. CDR3 in amino acids: CASSLEGSPNQPQHF.

The chain couples TRBV3-1 to TRBJ2-1; TCRdb gives TRBD2 as the D gene, but with no DNA this cannot be confirmed. Germline V gene data show CDR1 as LGHDT and CDR2 as YNNKEL (reference sequence). The CDR3 is made up of 15 amino acids. The CDR3 is CASSPSRESYNEQFF.

V gene TRBV6-5 combines with J gene TRBJ2-1; TCRdb designates TRBD2, a call that cannot be tested without DNA. This CDR3 comprises 17 residues. Germline lookup yields CDR1 MNHEY and CDR2 SVGAGI. CDR3 sequence: CASSPPGLAGGPREQFF.

This rearrangement joins TRBV12-3 or TRBV12-4 to TRBJ2-7; absent DNA, TCRdb's TRBD1 call cannot be checked. The length of the CDR3 is 12 residues. The CDR3 spells CASSFTGAEQYF.

This rearrangement joins TRBV7-2 to TRBJ1-1; TCRdb selects TRBD1, and the lack of DNA leaves this call unchecked. CDR1 is SGHTA, CDR2 FQGNSA, per germline. CDR3 length equals 16 residues. CDR3: CASSLVRDRGGTEAFF. The whole variable domain, remainder taken from reference TRBV7-2 and TRBJ1-1, is GAGVSQSPSNKVTEKGKDVELRCDPISGHTALYWYRQSLGQGLEFLIYFQGNSAPDKSGLPSDRFSAERTGGSVSTLTIQRTQQEDSAVYLCASSLVRDRGGTEAFFGQGTRLTVV.

The chain recombines TRBV7-3 with TRBJ1-5. The CDR3 totals 13 residues. Germline lookup yields CDR1 SGHTA and CDR2 FQGTGA. CDR3: CASSSGPGQPQHF.

The J gene is TRBJ1-5, the V gene TRBV24-1; TCRdb proposes TRBD1, but this gene call is untestable without DNA. The CDR3 runs 15 residues. CDR1 KGHDR and CDR2 SFDVKD come from the germline V gene. The chain's CDR3 is CATRGTGSSNQPQHF.

J is TRBJ1-2 and V is TRBV5-1; with no DNA, the TCRdb D assignment of TRBD1 cannot be verified. CDR3 length equals 12 residues. Per germline, CDR1 SGHRS and CDR2 YFSETQ. This CDR3 reads CASSFGTGDYTF.

The genes are TRBV28 and TRBJ1-2; the D gene TCRdb calls, TRBD1, cannot be checked with no DNA. There are 16 residues in the CDR3. Germline V gene sequence: CDR1 MDHEN, CDR2 SYDVKM. The CDR3 region is CASSPPMGQGAWGYTF.

This chain joins TRBV27 and TRBJ2-3; TCRdb picks TRBD2, but there is no DNA to check that call. Germline V lookup: CDR1 MNHEY, CDR2 SMNVEV (reference sequence). The CDR3 is made up of 15 amino acids. CDR3 region: CASSLRSGGARTQYF.

This chain connects TRBV30 to TRBJ1-2; TCRdb's assignment of TRBD1 cannot be checked, as there is no DNA. In germline, CDR1 is GTSNPN, CDR2 SVGIG (reference sequence). The CDR3 totals 13 residues. This CDR3 reads CAWDNRQGSGYTF.

The chain carries TRBV12-3 or TRBV12-4 and TRBJ2-5; with no DNA, the TCRdb D assignment of TRBD2 cannot be verified. CDR3 size: 17 residues. The CDR3 region is CASSLQLIAGGPETQYF.

The chain uses TRBV6-1 and TRBJ2-1; the D call of TRBD1 rests on TCRdb alone, since no DNA is present to check it. CDR1 and CDR2 from the germline V gene are MNHNS and SASEGT. This CDR3 has 14 amino acids. Here the CDR3 reads CASRALGAYNEQFF.

The genes are TRBV12-3 or TRBV12-4 and TRBJ1-2. This CDR3 is built from 12 residues. CDR3 amino acids: CASILSTEGYTF.

The V gene is TRBV19, the J gene TRBJ2-3; TCRdb reports TRBD1, a call that lacks DNA to check it against. The CDR3 runs 14 residues. The germline CDR1 and CDR2 sequences are LNHDA and SQIVND (reference sequence). The CDR3 here is CASRQRGGTDTQYF.

The chain recombines TRBV3-1 with TRBJ2-1; the D gene TCRdb calls, TRBD2, cannot be checked with no DNA. In germline, CDR1 is LGHDT, CDR2 YNNKEL (reference sequence). The CDR3 runs 14 residues. CDR3 protein: CASSQGELRVKQFF.

The CDR3 sequence is CASSPGTSYNEQFF. The genes are TRBV7-9 and TRBJ2-1; TCRdb lists TRBD2, though no DNA is available to test this call. The germline gives CDR1 SEHNR, CDR2 FQNEAQ (reference sequence). The CDR3 covers 14 residues.

V usage is TRBV10-3 and J usage is TRBJ2-2; the D gene TCRdb calls, TRBD2, cannot be checked with no DNA. Germline CDR1 reads ENHRY; CDR2 reads SYGVKD. The CDR3 is made up of 16 amino acids. CDR3 amino acids: CATTLAEGANTGELFF.

CDR3: CASTEQGVRGNTIYF. This rearrangement joins TRBV12-3 or TRBV12-4 to TRBJ1-3; TCRdb selects TRBD1, and the lack of DNA leaves this call unchecked. CDR3 size: 15 residues.

This chain links TRBV29-1 with TRBJ1-2; TCRdb returns TRBD1, unconfirmable since there is no DNA. The CDR3 contains 14 residues. Germline V gene lookup returns CDR1 SQVTM and CDR2 ANQGSEA. The CDR3 region is CSVAGDSLNYGYTF.

The chain carries TRBV29-1 and TRBJ1-1; without DNA, the TCRdb call of TRBD1 cannot be checked. There are 16 residues in the CDR3. Germline values: CDR1 SQVTM, CDR2 ANQGSEA. This chain's CDR3 is CSVEEGTGGAWSEAFF.

The chain joins TRBV7-2 to TRBJ2-3; TCRdb selects TRBD1, and the lack of DNA leaves this call unchecked. The CDR3 has 17 amino acids. Germline lookup yields CDR1 SGHTA and CDR2 FQGNSA. CDR3 in amino acids: CASRSRGHPSSTDTQYF.

The rearrangement links TRBV30 to TRBJ1-6. CDR1 is GTSNPN, CDR2 SVGIG, per germline (reference sequence). The length of the CDR3 is 12 residues. CDR3 loop: CAWSIHPVALHF.

The gene calls are TRBV12-3 or TRBV12-4 and TRBJ1-1; TCRdb proposes TRBD1, but this gene call is untestable without DNA. The CDR3 length is 13 residues. The CDR3 sequence: CASSFQGDTEAFF.

This sequence joins TRBV4-1 and TRBJ2-2; TCRdb returns TRBD2, unconfirmable since there is no DNA. The CDR3 runs 17 residues. Germline V gene lookup returns CDR1 MGHRA and CDR2 YSYEKL. The CDR3 sequence: CASSQVDLGLYTGELFF.